These 30 T cell receptor beta chains share one sample of origin, sequenced in a study of control samples from healthy donors and cancer patients. Only in-frame clones appear in the TCRdb table, and some are missing; sequencing was by immunoSEQ multiplex PCR. The sample consists of approximately 87,000 clones, around 91% of them appearing once. Sequenced sample: blood. The receptors here all came from a man aged 50 to 59 in good health.

The rearrangement uses TRBV11-2 and TRBJ2-7; 7 nucleotides agree with TRBD1. The CDR3 loop spans 13 amino acids. Germline V lookup: CDR1 SGHAT, CDR2 FQNNGV. V lost 5 bases to trimming and J lost 2 bases; unmatched junction nucleotides: 3. CDR3 amino acids: CASSVGTAYEQYF. The DNA for the CDR3 is TGTGCCAGCAGCGTCGGGACAGCCTACGAGCAGTACTTC. The whole variable domain, remainder taken from reference TRBV11-2 and TRBJ2-7, is EAGVAQSPRYKIIEKRQSVAFWCNPISGHATLYWYQQILGQGPKLLIQFQNNGVVDDSQLPKDRFSAERLKGVDSTLKIQPAKLEDSAVYLCASSVGTAYEQYFGPGTRLTVT.

The chain is built from TRBV30 and TRBJ1-1, with a weak D call TRBD1 (6 bases). Germline CDR1 reads GTSNPN; CDR2 reads SVGIG (reference sequence). CDR3 length equals 15 residues. V shed 0 bases and J shed 1 base, with 12 bases lying between them. The CDR3 sequence is CAWSVVGGANTEAFF. In nucleotides, the CDR3 is TGTGCCTGGAGTGTAGTGGGGGGGGCGAACACTGAAGCTTTCTTT. Drawing the rest from reference TRBV30 and TRBJ1-1, the complete variable domain is SQTIHQWPATLVQPVGSPLSLECTVEGTSNPNLYWYRQAAGRGLQLLFYSVGIGQISSEVPQNLSASRPQDRQFILSSKKLLLSDSGFYLCAWSVVGGANTEAFFGQGTRLTVV.

This clone appeared once. The chain has TRBV5-5 and TRBJ2-2; D uncertain. Trimming cost V 0 bases and J 6 bases, with 12 bases left between them. This CDR3 has 15 amino acids. Germline V CDR1 and CDR2: SGHKS, YYEKEE (reference sequence). CDR3 DNA: TGTGCCAGCAGCTTGGCTACAGCAACCGCCGGGGAGCTGTTTTTT. It codes for CASSLATATAGELFF.

This chain links TRBV3-1 (or the pseudogene TRBV3-2) with TRBJ1-3; D is ambiguous. The CDR3 is 13 residues long. The germline gives CDR1 LGHDT, CDR2 YNNKEL (reference sequence). V was shortened by 4 bases and J by 2 bases, with 6 bases between the two germline ends. CDR3 loop: CASSLSAGNTIYF. CDR3 nucleotides: TGTGCCAGCAGCCTCTCAGCTGGAAACACCATATATTTT.

The CDR3 bases are TGTGCCACCAGTGATGGGGGCCCTCCTAACTATGGCTACACCTTC. This encodes CATSDGGPPNYGYTF. The chain is built from TRBV24-1 and TRBJ1-2; weak D call: TRBD1 (6 bases). Deletions cut 3 bases from V and 0 bases from J, with 10 bases between. Germline lookup yields CDR1 KGHDR and CDR2 SFDVKD. This CDR3 is 15 amino acids long.

The chain uses TRBV2 and TRBJ2-6, with 7 bases fitting TRBD1. This CDR3 spans 17 amino acids. Germline loops: CDR1 SNHLY, CDR2 FYNNEI. After removal of 5 bases from V and 1 base from J, the junction contained 8 bases not matched to a gene. The CDR3 here is CASSMRLQGSGANVLTF. CDR3 bases: TGTGCCAGCAGTATGCGCCTACAGGGGTCTGGGGCCAACGTCCTGACTTTC.

The J gene is TRBJ1-4, the V gene TRBV15; D is undetermined. Germline V gene lookup returns CDR1 LNHNV and CDR2 YYDKDF (reference sequence). The CDR3 sequence is 14 residues long. V was clipped by 1 base and J by 2 bases, with 5 bases between them. CDR3 sequence: CATSRGGTNEKLFF. DNA for the CDR3: TGTGCCACCAGCAGAGGCGGGACTAATGAAAAACTGTTTTTT. Combining the CDR3 with reference TRBV15 and TRBJ1-4 gives the whole variable domain DAMVIQNPRYQVTQFGKPVTLSCSQTLNHNVMYWYQQKSSQAPKLLFHYYDKDFNNEADTPDNFQSRRPNTSFCFLDIRSPGLGDTAMYLCATSRGGTNEKLFFGSGTQLSVL.

This clone was recorded once. The V call is TRBV27, the J call TRBJ2-1; the D is unclear. Trimming took off 5 bases at V and 4 bases at J, with 18 bases between the two ends. The CDR3 has 16 amino acids. The V gene's germline CDR1 is MNHEY and CDR2 SMNVEV (reference sequence). The CDR3 DNA follows: TGTGCCAGCAGTACACAAGTTGGGCTCGGGTACAATGAGCAGTTCTTC. Its protein is CASSTQVGLGYNEQFF.

This chain uses TRBV10-3 with TRBJ1-5; TRBD1 is a possible D gene (6 bases). Trimming left V 5 bases short and J 5 bases short, with 13 bases between. The germline CDR1 and CDR2 sequences are ENHRY and SYGVKD. The CDR3 has 14 residues. CDR3 sequence (DNA): TGTGCCATCAGTCCCGGGGGGCCAGATCAGCCCCAGCATTTT. This encodes CAISPGGPDQPQHF.

CDR3 residues: CASSDSSRNTEAFF. The DNA of the CDR3 is TGTGCCAGCAGTGACTCGAGTCGGAACACTGAAGCTTTCTTT. V and J are TRBV6-4 and TRBJ1-1; D call uncertain. The CDR3 is 14 residues long. Trimming took off 0 bases at V and 1 base at J, with 6 bases between the two ends. Germline CDR1 reads MRHNA; CDR2 reads SNTAGT.

Comment on this clone: The sample carries other DNA sequences with the same CDR3. This chain links TRBV19 with TRBJ1-2; D not resolved. Trimming took off 1 base at V and 4 bases at J, with 10 bases between the two ends. The CDR3 totals 14 residues. The germline V gene has CDR1 LNHDA and CDR2 SQIVND (reference sequence). This CDR3 is CASSIAGFGYGYTF. The CDR3 coding sequence is TGTGCCAGTAGTATAGCTGGGTTTGGCTATGGCTACACCTTC.

This clone was detected only once. The chain uses TRBV2 and TRBJ2-7; D is unresolved. CDR1 SNHLY and CDR2 FYNNEI come from the germline V gene. V dropped 2 bases and J dropped 0 bases, with 11 bases sitting between them. CDR3 length equals 15 residues. CDR3 DNA: TGTGCCAGCAGTGAAAGGGTGACAAGCTCCTACGAGCAGTACTTC. Translating gives CASSERVTSSYEQYF.

The chain recombines TRBV29-1 with TRBJ1-1, with a possible D match to TRBD1 (5 bases). The V gene's germline CDR1 is SQVTM and CDR2 ANQGSEA. CDR3 length: 12 amino acids. Deletions cut 4 bases from V and 4 bases from J, with 10 bases between. CDR3 DNA: TGCAGCGTTGTGCGGGGGGGCACTGAAGCTTTCTTT. It codes for CSVVRGGTEAFF.

The V gene is TRBV5-5, the J gene TRBJ1-6, with D uncertain. The CDR3 has 13 residues. V lost 2 bases, J lost 8 bases, and 8 bases lay in between. Germline CDR1 and CDR2: SGHKS and YYEKEE (reference sequence). CDR3 protein: CASSFRWDSPLHF. The CDR3 DNA is TGTGCCAGCAGCTTCCGGTGGGATTCACCCCTCCACTTT.

The chain employs TRBV9 and TRBJ1-6, with D unresolved. Germline V gives CDR1 SGDLS, CDR2 YYNGEE. Trimming took 0 bases from V and 9 from J, leaving 13 bases between them. The CDR3 has 15 amino acids. The CDR3 loop is CASSVADSLSSPLHF. Here the CDR3 DNA reads TGTGCCAGCAGCGTAGCAGATAGCTTGAGTTCACCCCTCCACTTT.

The CDR3 here is CASSSQSGSNQPQHF. CDR3 bases: TGTGCCAGCAGCTCCCAATCGGGAAGCAATCAGCCCCAGCATTTT. This chain links TRBV7-2 with TRBJ1-5; D is unresolved. The CDR3 length is 15 residues. Germline CDR1 SGHTA, CDR2 FQGNSA. The V gene lost 4 bases and the J gene lost 1 base, with 11 bases spanning the gap.

V usage is TRBV9 and J usage is TRBJ1-1; perhaps TRBD1 as D (5 bases). With 4 bases removed from V and 2 bases from J, the gap between germline ends came to 12 bases. CDR1 and CDR2 from the germline V gene are SGDLS and YYNGEE. The CDR3 is 14 amino acids. The chain's CDR3 is CASSLSQGNTEAFF. CDR3 bases: TGTGCCAGCAGCCTCAGTCAGGGAAACACTGAAGCTTTCTTT.

This clone was detected only once. The chain uses TRBV7-9 and TRBJ2-1; D is ambiguous. Trimming took 1 base from V and 3 from J, leaving 10 bases between them. The germline CDR1 and CDR2 sequences are SEHNR and FQNEAQ (reference sequence). The CDR3 has 15 residues. This chain's CDR3 is CASSLGRSVYNEQFF. The DNA for the CDR3 is TGTGCCAGCAGCTTAGGCAGGAGCGTCTACAATGAGCAGTTCTTC.

This chain uses TRBV5-8 with TRBJ2-3; D gene ambiguous. Germline V gene data show CDR1 as SGHTS and CDR2 as YDEGEE. Trimming stripped 0 bases from V and 10 bases from J, with 12 bases between. The CDR3 loop spans 13 amino acids. The CDR3 loop is CASSLDGPRAQYF. DNA for the CDR3: TGTGCCAGCAGCTTGGACGGCCCTAGAGCGCAGTATTTT.

V and J are TRBV19 and TRBJ2-7, with D maybe TRBD1 (6 bases). Trimming took 9 bases from V and 6 from J, leaving 21 bases between them. This CDR3 comprises 14 residues. CDR1 LNHDA and CDR2 SQIVND come from the germline V gene (reference sequence). The CDR3 DNA sequence: TGTGCCAGCCGCTACAGGGAAGGAACTTCCGAGCAGTACTTC. Translated, it gives CASRYREGTSEQYF. Together with reference TRBV19 and TRBJ2-7, the CDR3 gives the full variable domain: DGGITQSPKYLFRKEGQNVTLSCEQNLNHDAMYWYRQDPGQGLRLIYYSQIVNDFQKGDIAEGYSVSREKKESFPLTVTSAQKNPTAFYLCASRYREGTSEQYFGPGTRLTVT.

This chain uses TRBV19 with TRBJ1-2, with D perhaps matching TRBD1 (6 bases). V lost 3 bases and J 8 bases, leaving 13 bases between the germline ends. CDR1 LNHDA and CDR2 SQIVND come from the germline V gene (reference sequence). The CDR3 sequence is 13 residues long. CDR3 amino acids: CASSMGARGGYTF. The CDR3 DNA is TGTGCCAGTAGTATGGGGGCGAGGGGCGGCTACACCTTC.

This clone was observed a single time. V and J are TRBV7-9 and TRBJ2-5, with D unclear. Germline CDR1 and CDR2: SEHNR and FQNEAQ (reference sequence). This CDR3 is built from 13 residues. V was shortened by 5 bases and J by 5 bases, with 12 bases between the two germline ends. The CDR3 sequence: CASSDPTRETQYF. As DNA, the CDR3 is TGTGCCAGCAGCGACCCAACGAGGGAGACCCAGTACTTC.

This chain links TRBV10-3 with TRBJ1-3; D unresolved. This CDR3 is 16 amino acids long. Germline lookup yields CDR1 ENHRY and CDR2 SYGVKD. V was clipped by 2 bases and J by 5 bases, with 16 bases between them. CDR3 amino acids: CAISEGSTPPRNTIYF. The CDR3 DNA sequence: TGTGCCATCAGTGAGGGCTCGACTCCACCGCGAAACACCATATATTTT.

The chain recombines TRBV24-1 with TRBJ2-7; no clear D gene. From germline, CDR1 is KGHDR and CDR2 SFDVKD. Trimming left V 4 bases short and J 9 bases short, with 18 bases between. This CDR3 spans 14 amino acids. CDR3 nucleotide sequence: TGTGCCACCAGTGACCCGGCACGATCGTCTAGGCAGTACTTC. Translated, it gives CATSDPARSSRQYF.

The chain links TRBV7-2 to TRBJ2-1; 7 bases are a match to TRBD2. The V gene's germline CDR1 is SGHTA and CDR2 FQGNSA. The CDR3 extends over 16 amino acids. V lost 6 bases to trimming and J lost 3 bases; unmatched junction nucleotides: 11. In DNA, the CDR3 is TGTGCCAGCAGGGGCACGGGGGGACTTTACTACAATGAGCAGTTCTTC. Residues: CASRGTGGLYYNEQFF. Full variable domain (missing parts from reference TRBV7-2 and TRBJ2-1): GAGVSQSPSNKVTEKGKDVELRCDPISGHTALYWYRQSLGQGLEFLIYFQGNSAPDKSGLPSDRFSAERTGGSVSTLTIQRTQQEDSAVYLCASRGTGGLYYNEQFFGPGTRLTVL.

About this clone: This CDR3 is missing its conserved last phenylalanine or tryptophan, likely due to a read error. It is unclear where the CDR3 begins or ends on the DNA, so no DNA is shown, and the CDR3 is as TCRdb lists it. The rearrangement uses TRBV6-1 and TRBJ1-1. The CDR3 has 13 residues if both end residues are counted. Germline assignment: CDR1 MNHNS and CDR2 SASEGT. CDR3 in amino acids: CASSEAGVPPFTV.

V is TRBV9 and J is TRBJ1-2, with TRBD1 matching 7 bases. J was trimmed by 4 bases and V by 0 bases; bases with no gene match: 3. The germline V gene has CDR1 SGDLS and CDR2 YYNGEE. This CDR3 has 14 residues. The CDR3 DNA follows: TGTGCCAGCAGCGTAGAGGGACAGTCCTATGGCTACACCTTC. It encodes CASSVEGQSYGYTF.

Details on this clone: Other DNA sequences in the sample encode the same CDR3. The rearrangement links TRBV30 to TRBJ1-6; the match to TRBD1 covers 9 bases. Trimming removed 6 bases from V and 7 bases from J; junction bases left unmatched: 10. This CDR3 is 15 amino acids long. Germline-derived CDR1 and CDR2 are GTSNPN and SVGIG (reference sequence). DNA of the CDR3: TGTGCCTGTCAACCGGGACAGGGAAGGAATTCACCCCTCCACTTT. This sequence encodes CACQPGQGRNSPLHF.

The J gene is TRBJ2-1, the V gene TRBV3-1 (or the pseudogene TRBV3-2), with D possibly matching TRBD1 (6 bases). Trimming removed 0 bases from V and 12 bases from J, with 15 bases in between. This CDR3 is 14 amino acids long. The germline gives CDR1 LGHDT, CDR2 YNNKEL (reference sequence). The CDR3 nucleotides are TGTGCCAGCAGCCAAGATTTTGGGGGCCTACCGCAGTTCTTC. Translation gives CASSQDFGGLPQFF.

The gene calls are TRBV19 and TRBJ2-2; D is unresolved. The V end lost 5 bases, the J end lost 5 bases, and 15 bases lay between the germline ends. CDR3 length: 15 residues. Germline CDR1 is LNHDA and CDR2 is SQIVND (reference sequence). The CDR3 DNA is TGTGCCAGTAGTCGCCTCACCCTGGAGACCGGGGAGCTGTTTTTT. Its translation: CASSRLTLETGELFF.